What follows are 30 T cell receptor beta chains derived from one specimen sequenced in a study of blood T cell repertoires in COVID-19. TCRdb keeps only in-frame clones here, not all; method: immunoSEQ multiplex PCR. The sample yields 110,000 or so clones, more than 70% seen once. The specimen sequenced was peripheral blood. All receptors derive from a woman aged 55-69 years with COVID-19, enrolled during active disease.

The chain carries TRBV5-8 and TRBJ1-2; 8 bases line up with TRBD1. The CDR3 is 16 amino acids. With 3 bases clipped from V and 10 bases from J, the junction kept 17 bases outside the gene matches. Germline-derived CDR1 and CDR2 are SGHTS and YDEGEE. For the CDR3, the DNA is TGTGCCAGCAGCTCCAGCGCCACAGGGGGGGCGCAGGTCTACACCTTC. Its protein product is CASSSSATGGAQVYTF.

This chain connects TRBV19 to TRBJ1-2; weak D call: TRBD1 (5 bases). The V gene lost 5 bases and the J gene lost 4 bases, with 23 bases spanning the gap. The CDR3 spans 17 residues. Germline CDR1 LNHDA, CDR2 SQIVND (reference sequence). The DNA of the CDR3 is TGTGCCAGTAGTCCCGTAGTCGGGACCGCGGGGAGCTATGGCTACACCTTC. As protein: CASSPVVGTAGSYGYTF.

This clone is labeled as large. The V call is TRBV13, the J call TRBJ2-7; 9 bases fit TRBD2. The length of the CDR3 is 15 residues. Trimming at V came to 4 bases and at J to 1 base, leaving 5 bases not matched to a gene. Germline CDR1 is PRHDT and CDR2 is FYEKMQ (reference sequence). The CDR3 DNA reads TGTGCCAGCAGCTCCCGCGGGGGGGAGTCCTACGAGCAGTACTTC. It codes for CASSSRGGESYEQYF. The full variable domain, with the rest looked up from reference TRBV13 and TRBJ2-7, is AAGVIQSPRHLIKEKRETATLKCYPIPRHDTVYWYQQGPGQDPQFLISFYEKMQSDKGSIPDRFSAQQFSDYHSELNMSSLELGDSALYFCASSSRGGESYEQYFGPGTRLTVT.

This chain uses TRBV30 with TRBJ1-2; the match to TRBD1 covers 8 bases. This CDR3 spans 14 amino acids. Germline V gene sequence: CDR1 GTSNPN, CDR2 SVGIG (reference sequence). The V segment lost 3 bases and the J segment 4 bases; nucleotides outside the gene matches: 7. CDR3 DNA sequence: TGTGCCTGGAGCACCCGGACAGGGAGCTATGGCTACACCTTC. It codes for CAWSTRTGSYGYTF.

CDR3 DNA: TGTGCCAGCAGCCAAGTGGGGACTAGCGGGGGAGACAATGAGCAGTTCTTC. Its protein is CASSQVGTSGGDNEQFF. The chain is built from TRBV4-2 and TRBJ2-1; 14 bases line up with TRBD2. Per the germline V gene, CDR1 is LGHNA and CDR2 is YNFKEQ. The CDR3 runs 17 residues. With V trimmed by 1 base and J by 5 bases, 4 bases remained unmatched.

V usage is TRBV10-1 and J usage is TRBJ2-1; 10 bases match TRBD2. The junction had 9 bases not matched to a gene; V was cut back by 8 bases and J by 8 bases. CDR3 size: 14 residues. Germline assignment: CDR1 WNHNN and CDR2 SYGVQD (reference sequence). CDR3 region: CASASGGESDEQFF. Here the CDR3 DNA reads TGCGCCAGCGCGAGCGGGGGGGAGAGCGATGAGCAGTTCTTC.

The CDR3 reads CAISEGTGYYGYTF. The CDR3, as DNA: TGTGCCATCAGTGAGGGGACAGGGTACTATGGCTACACCTTC. V gene TRBV10-3 combines with J gene TRBJ1-2; 9 nucleotides align to TRBD1. V lost 2 bases to trimming and J lost 3 bases; unmatched junction nucleotides: 1. Germline V gene data show CDR1 as ENHRY and CDR2 as SYGVKD. The CDR3 length is 14 residues.

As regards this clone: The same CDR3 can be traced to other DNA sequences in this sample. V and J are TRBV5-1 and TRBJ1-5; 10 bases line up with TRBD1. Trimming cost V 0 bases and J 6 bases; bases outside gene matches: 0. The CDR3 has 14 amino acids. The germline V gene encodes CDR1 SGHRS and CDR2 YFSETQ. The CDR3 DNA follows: TGCGCCAGCAGCTTGGGGACAGGGGGTCAGCCCCAGCATTTT. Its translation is CASSLGTGGQPQHF.

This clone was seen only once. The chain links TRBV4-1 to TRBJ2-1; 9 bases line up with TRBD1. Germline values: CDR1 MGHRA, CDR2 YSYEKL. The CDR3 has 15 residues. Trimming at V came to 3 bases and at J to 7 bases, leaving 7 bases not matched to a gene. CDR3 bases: TGCGCCAGCAGCCATTACTGGACAGGGGTGAATGAGCAGTTCTTC. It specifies CASSHYWTGVNEQFF.

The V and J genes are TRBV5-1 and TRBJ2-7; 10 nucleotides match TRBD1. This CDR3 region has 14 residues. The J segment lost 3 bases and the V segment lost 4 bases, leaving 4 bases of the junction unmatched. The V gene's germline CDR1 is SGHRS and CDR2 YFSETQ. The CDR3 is CASSPGQGYYEQYF. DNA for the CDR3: TGCGCCAGCAGCCCGGGACAGGGGTACTACGAGCAGTACTTC.

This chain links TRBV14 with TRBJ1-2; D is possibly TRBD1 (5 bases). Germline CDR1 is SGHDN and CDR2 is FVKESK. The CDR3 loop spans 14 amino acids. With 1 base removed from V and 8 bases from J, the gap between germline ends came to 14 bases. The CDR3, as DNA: TGTGCCAGCAGCCAAGTACCAGGGCTTGAGGGCTACACCTTC. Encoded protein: CASSQVPGLEGYTF.

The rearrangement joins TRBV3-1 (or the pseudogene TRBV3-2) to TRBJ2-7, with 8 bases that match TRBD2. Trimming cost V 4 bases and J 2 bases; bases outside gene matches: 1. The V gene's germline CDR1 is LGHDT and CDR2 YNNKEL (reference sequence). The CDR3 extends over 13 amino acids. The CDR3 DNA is TGTGCCAGCAGCCTTAGCGGGGCCTACGAGCAGTACTTC. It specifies CASSLSGAYEQYF.

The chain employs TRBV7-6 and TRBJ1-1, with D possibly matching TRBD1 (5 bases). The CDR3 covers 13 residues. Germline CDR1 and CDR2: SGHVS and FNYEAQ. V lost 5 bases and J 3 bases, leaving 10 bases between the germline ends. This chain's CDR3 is CASSPQGYTEAFF. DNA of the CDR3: TGTGCCAGCAGCCCGCAGGGTTACACTGAAGCTTTCTTT.

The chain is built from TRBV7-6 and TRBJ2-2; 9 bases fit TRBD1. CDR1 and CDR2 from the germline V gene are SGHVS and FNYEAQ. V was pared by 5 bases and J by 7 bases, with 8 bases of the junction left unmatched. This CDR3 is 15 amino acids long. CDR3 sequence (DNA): TGTGCCAGCAGCCGACAGGGGGGTTATGGCGGGGAGCTGTTTTTT. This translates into CASSRQGGYGGELFF.

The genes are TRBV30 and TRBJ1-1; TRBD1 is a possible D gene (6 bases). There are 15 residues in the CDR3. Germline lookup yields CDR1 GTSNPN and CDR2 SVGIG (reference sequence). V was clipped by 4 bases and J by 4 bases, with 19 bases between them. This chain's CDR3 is CAWTLTGGLGTEAFF. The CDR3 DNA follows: TGTGCCTGGACCCTTACGGGGGGGCTGGGCACTGAAGCTTTCTTT.

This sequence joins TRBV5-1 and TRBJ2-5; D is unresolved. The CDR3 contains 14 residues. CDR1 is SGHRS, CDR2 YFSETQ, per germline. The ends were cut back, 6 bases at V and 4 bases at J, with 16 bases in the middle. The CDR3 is CASTTTTATETQYF. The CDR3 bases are TGCGCCAGCACTACGACAACCGCAACAGAGACCCAGTACTTC.

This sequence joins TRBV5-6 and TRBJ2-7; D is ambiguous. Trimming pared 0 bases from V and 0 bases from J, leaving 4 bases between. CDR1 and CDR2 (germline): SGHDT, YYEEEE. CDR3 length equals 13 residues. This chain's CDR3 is CASSLGASYEQYF. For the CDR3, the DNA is TGTGCCAGCAGCTTGGGAGCCTCCTACGAGCAGTACTTC. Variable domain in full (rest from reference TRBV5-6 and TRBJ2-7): DAGVTQSPTHLIKTRGQQVTLRCSPKSGHDTVSWYQQALGQGPQFIFQYYEEEERQRGNFPDRFSGHQFPNYSSELNVNALLLGDSALYLCASSLGASYEQYFGPGTRLTVT.

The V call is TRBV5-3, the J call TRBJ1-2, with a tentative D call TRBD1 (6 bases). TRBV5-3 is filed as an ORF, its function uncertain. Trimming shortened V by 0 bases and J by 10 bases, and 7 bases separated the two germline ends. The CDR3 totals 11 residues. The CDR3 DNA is TGTGCCAGAAGCTTGGACAGGGACTACACCTTC. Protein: CARSLDRDYTF.

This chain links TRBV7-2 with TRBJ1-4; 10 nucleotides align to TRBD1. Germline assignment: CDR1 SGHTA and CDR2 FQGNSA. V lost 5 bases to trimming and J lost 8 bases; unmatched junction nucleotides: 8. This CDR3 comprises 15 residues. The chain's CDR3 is CASSVRDRGNEKLFF. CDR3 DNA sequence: TGTGCCAGCAGCGTCCGGGACAGGGGAAACGAAAAACTGTTTTTT.

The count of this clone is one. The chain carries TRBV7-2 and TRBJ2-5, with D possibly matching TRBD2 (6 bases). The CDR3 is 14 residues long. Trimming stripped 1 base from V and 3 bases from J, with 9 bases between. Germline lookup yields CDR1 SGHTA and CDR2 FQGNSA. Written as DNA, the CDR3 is TGTGCCAGCAGCTTAGTTACGGGGGAAGAGACCCAGTACTTC. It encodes CASSLVTGEETQYF. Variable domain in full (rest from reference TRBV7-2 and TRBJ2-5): GAGVSQSPSNKVTEKGKDVELRCDPISGHTALYWYRQSLGQGLEFLIYFQGNSAPDKSGLPSDRFSAERTGGSVSTLTIQRTQQEDSAVYLCASSLVTGEETQYFGPGTRLLVL.

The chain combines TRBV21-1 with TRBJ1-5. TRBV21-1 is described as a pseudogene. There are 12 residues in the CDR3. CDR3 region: CASAGPARAQHF. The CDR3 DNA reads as TGTGCCAGCGCGGGGCCCGCCCGAGCCCAGCATTTT.

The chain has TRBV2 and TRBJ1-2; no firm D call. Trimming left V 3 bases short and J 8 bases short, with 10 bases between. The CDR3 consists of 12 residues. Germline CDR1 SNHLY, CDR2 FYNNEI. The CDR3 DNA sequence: TGTGCCAGCAGTGATGACTTTAGGGGCTACACCTTC. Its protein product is CASSDDFRGYTF.

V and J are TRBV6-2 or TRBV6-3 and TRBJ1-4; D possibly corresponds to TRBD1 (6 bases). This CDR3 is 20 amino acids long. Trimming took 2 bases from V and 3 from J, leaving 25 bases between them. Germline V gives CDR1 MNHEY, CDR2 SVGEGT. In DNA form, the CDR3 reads TGTGCCAGCAGTTACCCCGTTCAGGGGCTCGAACCCTTCTCTAATGAAAAACTGTTTTTT. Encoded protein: CASSYPVQGLEPFSNEKLFF.

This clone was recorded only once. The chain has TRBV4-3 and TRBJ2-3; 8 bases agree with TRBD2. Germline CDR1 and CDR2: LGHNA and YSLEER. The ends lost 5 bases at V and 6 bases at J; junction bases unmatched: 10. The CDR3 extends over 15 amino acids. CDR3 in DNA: TGCGCCAGCAGCTTCCGACTAGCGTTCATGGATACGCAGTATTTT. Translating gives CASSFRLAFMDTQYF.

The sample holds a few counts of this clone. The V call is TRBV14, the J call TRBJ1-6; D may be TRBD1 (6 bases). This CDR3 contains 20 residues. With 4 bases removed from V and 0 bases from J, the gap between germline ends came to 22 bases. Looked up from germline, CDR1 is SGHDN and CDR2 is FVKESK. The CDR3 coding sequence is TGTGCCAGCAGCCTTCGAAACCAAAGACAGGTGAGCTCCTATAATTCACCCCTCCACTTT. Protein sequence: CASSLRNQRQVSSYNSPLHF.

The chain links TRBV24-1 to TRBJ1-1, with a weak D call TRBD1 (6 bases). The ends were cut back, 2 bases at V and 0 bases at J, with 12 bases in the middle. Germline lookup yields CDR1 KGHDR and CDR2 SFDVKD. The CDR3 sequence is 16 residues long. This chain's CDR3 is CATSDSSTGLNTEAFF. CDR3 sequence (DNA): TGTGCCACCAGTGATTCGTCGACAGGCTTGAACACTGAAGCTTTCTTT.

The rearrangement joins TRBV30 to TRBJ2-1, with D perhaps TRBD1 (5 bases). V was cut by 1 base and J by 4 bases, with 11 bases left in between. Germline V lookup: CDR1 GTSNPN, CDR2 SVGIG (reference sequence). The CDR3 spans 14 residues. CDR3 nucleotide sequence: TGTGCCTGGAGTGCCCGAACAGGATACAATGAGCAGTTCTTC. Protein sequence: CAWSARTGYNEQFF.

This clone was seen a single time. In DNA form, the CDR3 reads TGTGCCAGCAGCTTAGCGGAGGATCATGGCTACACCTTC. The encoded protein is CASSLAEDHGYTF. The genes are TRBV7-3 and TRBJ1-2; no firm D call. V was shortened by 2 bases and J by 6 bases, with 10 bases between the two germline ends. CDR1 is SGHTA and CDR2 is FQGTGA in the germline V gene. There are 13 residues in the CDR3.

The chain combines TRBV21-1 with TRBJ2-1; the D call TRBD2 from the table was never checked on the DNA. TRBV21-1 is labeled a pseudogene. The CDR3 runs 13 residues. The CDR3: CASSLPMRSEQFF. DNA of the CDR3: TGTGCCAGCAGCCTACCCATGAGGAGTGAGCAGTTCTTC.

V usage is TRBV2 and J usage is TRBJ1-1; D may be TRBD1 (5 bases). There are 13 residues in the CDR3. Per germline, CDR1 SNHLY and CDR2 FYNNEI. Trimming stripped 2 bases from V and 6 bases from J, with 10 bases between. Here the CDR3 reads CASSEQGESEAFF. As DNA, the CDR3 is TGTGCCAGCAGTGAACAGGGTGAGTCTGAAGCTTTCTTT.